The entry below gives a single T cell receptor beta chain sequence along with its context. Its target is not known. This CDR3 region has 13 residues. Germline assignment: CDR1 SGHTA and CDR2 FQGTGA. Trimming cost V 5 bases and J 4 bases; bases outside gene matches: 2. These data are taken from a study of T cell responses to AZD1222 COVID-19 vaccine. The table came from immunoSEQ multiplex PCR; TCRdb's copy has only in-frame clones and leaves some out. In all, the sample yields over 130,000 clones. Study findings and constraints: Donors in the cohort were predominantly white British and more often female, and clonal diversity was possibly underestimated. The breadth and depth of Spike-specific TCRs increased once two AZD1222 doses had been given. Seropositivity was recorded at baseline in only a handful of AZD1222 recipients.

The material sequenced was peripheral blood. This sequence joins TRBV7-3 and TRBJ1-3; TRBD1 matches 7 bases. This clonotype was sampled from an adult in good health. This CDR3 reads CASSPGGGNTIYF. Here the CDR3 DNA reads TGTGCCAGCAGCCCAGGGGGGGGAAACACCATATATTTT.